This is a list of T cell receptor beta chains from one sample in a study of CD8 T cells in Susac syndrome. MiXCR, run by TCRdb on the immunoSEQ multiplex PCR reads, gives a single entry per CDR3 protein. The table records over 95,000 distinct CDR3 sequences, around 90% of them present only once. The sequenced material came from CD4+ T cells from PBMCs. Source of these receptors: a human donor in good health. Each CDR3 is given with its conserved first and last residue. D genes are given only for firm matches. Part of the rows lack a size; the others show once, few, many or a class for expanded clones.

d_call: TRBD2; clone_size: -; j_call: TRBJ2-5; v_call: TRBV3-1; cdr3_aa: CASSQDERTSGATRGETQYF; cdr3_nt: TGTGCCAGCAGCCAAGATGAGCGGACTAGCGGCGCTACCAGGGGGGAGACCCAGTACTTC
d_call: -; clone_size: -; j_call: TRBJ1-3; v_call: TRBV12-3/TRBV12-4; cdr3_aa: CASILWGDGNTIYF; cdr3_nt: TGTGCCAGCATTTTGTGGGGGGATGGAAACACCATATATTTT
d_call: -; clone_size: -; j_call: TRBJ2-1; v_call: TRBV7-3; cdr3_aa: CASSLDSYEQFF; cdr3_nt: TGTGCCAGCAGCTTAGACTCCTATGAGCAGTTCTTC
d_call: -; clone_size: -; j_call: TRBJ2-7; v_call: TRBV2; cdr3_aa: CASSEYRSYEQYF; cdr3_nt: TGTGCCAGCAGTGAATACAGGTCGTACGAGCAGTACTTC
d_call: -; clone_size: -; j_call: TRBJ1-3; v_call: TRBV5-1; cdr3_aa: CASSLMPATSFSGNTIYF; cdr3_nt: TGCGCCAGCAGCTTGATGCCAGCGACATCATTCTCTGGAAACACCATATATTTT
d_call: TRBD2; clone_size: -; j_call: TRBJ2-7; v_call: TRBV20-1; cdr3_aa: CSARDTLDYVAGYSYEQYF; cdr3_nt: TGCAGTGCTAGAGACACCCTCGATTATGTAGCGGGGTACTCCTACGAGCAGTACTTC
d_call: -; clone_size: -; j_call: TRBJ2-5; v_call: TRBV5-1; cdr3_aa: CASSARDWERKTQYF; cdr3_nt: TGCGCCAGCAGCGCCCGGGACTGGGAGCGGAAGACCCAGTACTTC
d_call: -; clone_size: few; j_call: TRBJ1-2; v_call: TRBV29-1; cdr3_aa: CSVERQTGYGYTF; cdr3_nt: TGCAGCGTTGAAAGACAGACTGGCTATGGCTACACCTTC
d_call: TRBD1; clone_size: -; j_call: TRBJ2-7; v_call: TRBV20-1; cdr3_aa: CSARGDRGNYEQYF; cdr3_nt: TGCAGTGCTAGAGGGGACAGGGGGAACTACGAGCAGTACTTC
d_call: TRBD2; clone_size: -; j_call: TRBJ2-3; v_call: TRBV29-1; cdr3_aa: CSVATSGGALTQYF; cdr3_nt: TGCAGCGTTGCGACTAGCGGGGGGGCATTGACGCAGTATTTT
d_call: TRBD1; clone_size: -; j_call: TRBJ2-3; v_call: TRBV29-1; cdr3_aa: CLITGGIEDTQYF; cdr3_nt: TGCCTAATTACAGGGGGCATCGAAGATACGCAGTATTTT
d_call: -; clone_size: -; j_call: TRBJ1-2; v_call: TRBV6-5; cdr3_aa: CASVGWNYGYTF; cdr3_nt: TGTGCCAGCGTCGGTTGGAACTATGGCTACACCTTC
d_call: TRBD1; clone_size: -; j_call: TRBJ2-3; v_call: TRBV7-3; cdr3_aa: CASSQNRGRTDTQYF; cdr3_nt: TGTGCCAGCAGCCAGAACAGGGGTCGCACAGATACGCAGTATTTT
d_call: TRBD2; clone_size: -; j_call: TRBJ2-7; v_call: TRBV4-1; cdr3_aa: CASSQGKGLVLYEQYF; cdr3_nt: TGCGCCAGCAGCCAAGGGAAGGGACTAGTTCTCTACGAGCAGTACTTC
d_call: -; clone_size: -; j_call: TRBJ2-6; v_call: TRBV30; cdr3_aa: CAWSDRPGANVLTF; cdr3_nt: TGTGCCTGGAGTGATCGCCCTGGGGCCAACGTCCTGACTTTC
d_call: -; clone_size: -; j_call: TRBJ2-7; v_call: TRBV29-1; cdr3_aa: CSARTGISYEQYF; cdr3_nt: TGCAGCGCCAGAACAGGGATCTCCTACGAGCAGTACTTC
d_call: -; clone_size: -; j_call: TRBJ2-7; v_call: TRBV5-5; cdr3_aa: CASSLVERSYEQYF; cdr3_nt: TGTGCCAGCAGCTTGGTTGAGAGAAGCTACGAGCAGTACTTC
d_call: TRBD2; clone_size: -; j_call: TRBJ2-2; v_call: TRBV12-3/TRBV12-4; cdr3_aa: CASSPSGREVLSGELFF; cdr3_nt: TGTGCCAGCAGCCCTAGCGGGAGGGAGGTTCTGAGCGGGGAGCTGTTTTTT
d_call: -; clone_size: -; j_call: TRBJ1-3; v_call: TRBV12-3/TRBV12-4; cdr3_aa: CASSLPGVAGNTIYF; cdr3_nt: TGTGCCAGCAGTCTCCCGGGGGTGGCTGGAAACACCATATATTTT
d_call: -; clone_size: -; j_call: TRBJ1-1; v_call: TRBV6-4; cdr3_aa: CASSSGQNTEAFF; cdr3_nt: TGTGCCAGCAGTTCGGGACAGAACACTGAAGCTTTCTTT
d_call: TRBD2; clone_size: -; j_call: TRBJ2-5; v_call: TRBV20-1; cdr3_aa: CSARSYGGAETQYF; cdr3_nt: TGCAGTGCTAGATCCTACGGGGGGGCAGAGACCCAGTACTTC
d_call: -; clone_size: -; j_call: TRBJ1-4; v_call: TRBV2; cdr3_aa: CASSADSFNEKLFF; cdr3_nt: TGTGCCAGCAGTGCGGACAGCTTCAATGAAAAACTGTTTTTT
d_call: -; clone_size: -; j_call: TRBJ1-3; v_call: TRBV7-6; cdr3_aa: CASSLGNTIYF; cdr3_nt: TGTGCCAGCAGCCTCGGAAACACCATATATTTT
d_call: TRBD2; clone_size: -; j_call: TRBJ2-1; v_call: TRBV20-1; cdr3_aa: CSATPPGLAQRNEQFF; cdr3_nt: TGCAGTGCTACTCCCCCGGGACTAGCTCAGAGGAATGAGCAGTTCTTC